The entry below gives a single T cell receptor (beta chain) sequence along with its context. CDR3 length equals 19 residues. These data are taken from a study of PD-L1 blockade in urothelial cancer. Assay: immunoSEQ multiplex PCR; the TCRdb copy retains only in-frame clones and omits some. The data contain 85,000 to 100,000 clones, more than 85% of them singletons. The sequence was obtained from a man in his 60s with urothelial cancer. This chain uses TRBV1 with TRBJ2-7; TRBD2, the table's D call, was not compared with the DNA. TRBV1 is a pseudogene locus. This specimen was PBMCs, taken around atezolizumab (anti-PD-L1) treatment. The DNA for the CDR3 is TGCACCAGCAGCCAAGACCCCTCGACTAGCGGGGGCAAGTCCTACGAGCAGTACTTC. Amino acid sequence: CTSSQDPSTSGGKSYEQYF.